The clone carrying this T cell receptor beta chain turned up a few times. The data were obtained in a study of OX40 agonist ivuxolimab in advanced cancers. J was trimmed by 7 bases and V by 4 bases; bases with no gene match: 15. The V gene's germline CDR1 is SGHRS and CDR2 YFSETQ. The CDR3 is 16 residues long. Sequencing used immunoSEQ multiplex PCR; TCRdb keeps in-frame clones, though not all of them. This sample has about 83,000 clones, with around nine tenths found just once. The chain uses TRBV5-1 and TRBJ2-7, with 9 bases identical to TRBD1. The sample consisted of CD4+ or CD8+ T cells sorted from blood, taken in a trial of the OX40 agonist ivuxolimab. The TCR sequence derives from an adult with an advanced solid tumor such as melanoma, head and neck, liver or kidney cancer. The CDR3 spells CASSTGQGNRPEEQYF. CDR3 nucleotides: TGCGCCAGCAGCACTGGACAGGGGAATCGTCCGGAGGAGCAGTACTTC.